The 24 T cell receptor beta chains given below trace back to one sample, sequenced in a study of OX40 agonist ivuxolimab in advanced cancers. This table comes from immunoSEQ multiplex PCR, and its TCRdb copy is limited to in-frame clones, with some not included. Among roughly 26,000 clones, roughly 90% were seen once, and the ten largest hold 22%. The sample in question was CD4+ or CD8+ T cells sorted from blood, obtained in a trial of the OX40 agonist ivuxolimab. The receptors shown here come from an adult with an advanced solid tumor such as melanoma, head and neck, liver or kidney cancer.

The chain uses TRBV9 and TRBJ2-7, with 9 bases fitting TRBD1. The CDR3 loop spans 14 amino acids. Germline values: CDR1 SGDLS, CDR2 YYNGEE. J gave up 8 bases and V 0 bases, and 6 bases lay outside the gene matches. CDR3 residues: CASSVGDRAVQQYF. CDR3 DNA sequence: TGTGCCAGCAGCGTAGGGGACAGGGCTGTCCAGCAGTACTTC.

This chain links TRBV28 with TRBJ2-3; 8 nucleotides match TRBD2. Losses at the gene ends were 4 bases for V and 2 bases for J; bases not matched to a gene: 14. The CDR3 runs 18 residues. Germline CDR1 is MDHEN and CDR2 is SYDVKM. In nucleotides, the CDR3 is TGTGCCAGCAGTTCAATCTCCCCCGGGCGGGGGGTCACAGATACGCAGTATTTT. Translation gives CASSSISPGRGVTDTQYF.

The rearrangement links TRBV28 to TRBJ1-3; TRBD1 matches 9 bases. The CDR3 runs 17 residues. CDR1 and CDR2 (germline): MDHEN, SYDVKM. The V segment lost 2 bases and the J segment 1 base; nucleotides outside the gene matches: 6. The chain's CDR3 is CASSLTRDRASGNTIYF. The CDR3 bases are TGTGCCAGCAGTTTAACCCGGGACAGGGCGTCTGGAAACACCATATATTTT.

V gene TRBV19 combines with J gene TRBJ2-7; D unresolved. Per germline, CDR1 LNHDA and CDR2 SQIVND (reference sequence). The CDR3 contains 16 residues. Trimming shortened V by 3 bases and J by 3 bases, and 18 bases separated the two germline ends. The CDR3 coding sequence is TGTGCCAGTAGTATTCTCTTCAGGACGGCCGTCTACGAGCAGTACTTC. It is translated as CASSILFRTAVYEQYF.

This chain links TRBV11-2 with TRBJ2-7; D perhaps matches TRBD2 (5 bases). The CDR3 consists of 12 residues. Trimming took off 5 bases at V and 3 bases at J, with 8 bases between the two ends. CDR1 and CDR2 from the germline V gene are SGHAT and FQNNGV. Here the CDR3 DNA reads TGTGCCAGCAGCCTAGGGAGCTACGAGCAGTACTTC. It specifies CASSLGSYEQYF.

The rearrangement uses TRBV19 and TRBJ2-7; tentatively, D is TRBD1 (6 bases). From germline, CDR1 is LNHDA and CDR2 SQIVND (reference sequence). The CDR3 totals 12 residues. Trimming left V 5 bases short and J 4 bases short, with 9 bases between. The DNA for the CDR3 is TGTGCCAGTAGTCGGGACATATACGAGCAGTACTTC. Its translation is CASSRDIYEQYF.

The chain carries TRBV7-2 and TRBJ2-7; TRBD2 matches 11 bases. Unmatched junction bases numbered 2, after V lost 1 base and J lost 0 bases. This CDR3 spans 16 amino acids. Germline V gene sequence: CDR1 SGHTA, CDR2 FQGNSA. The CDR3 region has the DNA TGTGCCAGCAGCTTAGGGACTAGCGGGTTCTCCTACGAGCAGTACTTC. Its translation is CASSLGTSGFSYEQYF.

V and J are TRBV28 and TRBJ2-2; 10 bases align to TRBD2. Germline CDR1 and CDR2: MDHEN and SYDVKM. The CDR3 is 18 amino acids. With 2 bases clipped from V and 3 bases from J, the junction kept 9 bases outside the gene matches. CDR3 loop: CASSLEASGSSYTGELFF. The DNA for the CDR3 is TGTGCCAGCAGTTTAGAGGCTAGCGGGAGTTCCTACACCGGGGAGCTGTTTTTT.

The rearrangement uses TRBV5-4 and TRBJ1-3; D remains ambiguous. This CDR3 has 12 amino acids. Trimming left V 3 bases short and J 7 bases short, with 8 bases between. The germline V gene encodes CDR1 SGHNT and CDR2 YYREEE (reference sequence). CDR3 in amino acids: CASSSSRNTIYF. The CDR3 DNA reads TGTGCCAGCAGCTCATCCAGGAACACCATATATTTT.

This chain uses TRBV7-3 with TRBJ2-1; TRBD2 matches at 13 bases. The CDR3 contains 15 residues. Germline V CDR1 and CDR2: SGHTA, FQGTGA. V shed 5 bases and J 4 bases; nucleotides not matched to a gene: 2. Written as DNA, the CDR3 is TGTGCCAGCAGCCCGACTAGCGGGGGGTACAATGAGCAGTTCTTC. Its protein product is CASSPTSGGYNEQFF.

This chain uses TRBV19 with TRBJ1-5; maybe TRBD1 (6 bases). This CDR3 spans 13 amino acids. V lost 10 bases and J lost 2, with 12 bases in between. Germline CDR1 and CDR2: LNHDA and SQIVND (reference sequence). This CDR3 is CATVTGGNQPQHF. The CDR3 DNA reads TGTGCCACTGTGACAGGAGGCAATCAGCCCCAGCATTTT.

This clone was counted a single time. The chain recombines TRBV14 with TRBJ1-6; D gene uncertain. The V gene lost 1 base and the J gene lost 6 bases, with 10 bases spanning the gap. The germline gives CDR1 SGHDN, CDR2 FVKESK. The CDR3 has 15 amino acids. CDR3 coding DNA: TGTGCCAGCAGCCAAGTCGTGCCGGGTAATTCACCCCTCCACTTT. Its translation is CASSQVVPGNSPLHF.

The chain couples TRBV2 to TRBJ2-7; 11 nucleotides agree with TRBD2. The germline V gene has CDR1 SNHLY and CDR2 FYNNEI. The CDR3 is made up of 14 amino acids. Trimming at V came to 5 bases and at J to 0 bases, leaving 0 bases not matched to a gene. CDR3 nucleotides: TGTGCCAGCAGTCTAGCGGGGGGCTCCTACGAGCAGTACTTC. It translates to CASSLAGGSYEQYF.

The V and J genes are TRBV11-2 and TRBJ1-6; 8 nucleotides agree with TRBD1. Looked up from germline, CDR1 is SGHAT and CDR2 is FQNNGV. V lost 3 bases and J lost 8; bases outside the gene matches: 3. CDR3 length: 14 residues. The CDR3: CASSFGTGYSPLHF. The DNA of the CDR3 is TGTGCCAGCAGCTTCGGGACAGGATATTCACCCCTCCACTTT.

This chain uses TRBV4-1 with TRBJ2-5, with TRBD2 as a possible D gene (6 bases). The V gene's germline CDR1 is MGHRA and CDR2 YSYEKL. The V gene lost 4 bases and the J gene lost 2 bases, with 17 bases spanning the gap. The CDR3 has 16 residues. Here the CDR3 reads CASSPQWRGIQETQYF. CDR3 coding DNA: TGCGCCAGCAGCCCCCAGTGGCGGGGAATACAAGAGACCCAGTACTTC.

This clone was picked up a small number of times. The chain joins TRBV2 to TRBJ1-1; no firm D call. The V gene's germline CDR1 is SNHLY and CDR2 FYNNEI. This CDR3 is 15 amino acids long. V lost 3 bases, J lost 1 base, and 12 bases lay in between. In DNA, the CDR3 is TGTGCCAGCAGTGATTTTGGGCAGAAGAACACTGAAGCTTTCTTT. Translation gives CASSDFGQKNTEAFF.

By share, this clone counts as large. The chain has TRBV5-4 and TRBJ2-6; D remains ambiguous. Germline assignment: CDR1 SGHNT and CDR2 YYREEE (reference sequence). V was cut by 4 bases and J by 1 base, with 15 bases left in between. The CDR3 is 17 residues long. CDR3: CASSRIYSDSGANVLTF. CDR3 nucleotides: TGTGCCAGCAGCCGCATCTACAGCGATTCTGGGGCCAACGTCCTGACTTTC. Looking up the rest from reference TRBV5-4 and TRBJ2-6 gives the full variable domain: ETGVTQSPTHLIKTRGQQVTLRCSSQSGHNTVSWYQQALGQGPQFIFQYYREEENGRGNFPPRFSGLQFPNYSSELNVNALELDDSALYLCASSRIYSDSGANVLTFGAGSRLTVL.

This chain uses TRBV30 with TRBJ2-1, with a tentative D call TRBD1 (5 bases). CDR1 and CDR2 (germline): GTSNPN, SVGIG (reference sequence). Trimming shortened V by 5 bases and J by 3 bases, and 5 bases separated the two germline ends. The CDR3 sequence is 11 residues long. CDR3 sequence (DNA): TGTGCCTGGGACAGCTACAATGAGCAGTTCTTC. This translates into CAWDSYNEQFF.

The J gene is TRBJ1-5, the V gene TRBV10-3, with TRBD1 identical over 11 bases. The CDR3 is 16 residues long. Per the germline V gene, CDR1 is ENHRY and CDR2 is SYGVKD. J was trimmed by 4 bases and V by 3 bases; bases with no gene match: 5. In DNA form, the CDR3 reads TGTGCCATCAGTGATCCCGGACAGGGGGCAAATCAGCCCCAGCATTTT. Encoded protein: CAISDPGQGANQPQHF.

V is TRBV11-2 and J is TRBJ2-1; 9 bases line up with TRBD2. CDR1 and CDR2 (germline): SGHAT, FQNNGV. V gave up 1 base and J gave up 6 bases; unmatched junction bases: 10. The CDR3 totals 17 residues. The CDR3 sequence: CASSLGVAGVKSNEQFF. The DNA for the CDR3 is TGTGCCAGCAGCTTAGGGGTAGCGGGAGTTAAATCCAATGAGCAGTTCTTC.

The J gene is TRBJ1-1, the V gene TRBV30; the D is unclear. The germline V gene encodes CDR1 GTSNPN and CDR2 SVGIG (reference sequence). V shed 5 bases and J shed 5 bases, with 6 bases lying between them. The CDR3 has 10 amino acids. The CDR3 sequence: CAWAGTEAFF. DNA for the CDR3: TGTGCCTGGGCGGGGACTGAAGCTTTCTTT.

This chain connects TRBV27 to TRBJ2-7, with 11 bases that match TRBD2. The V gene end was trimmed by 5 bases and the J gene end by 5 bases; junction bases not matched to a gene: 5. There are 14 residues in the CDR3. Germline V gene sequence: CDR1 MNHEY, CDR2 SMNVEV (reference sequence). The CDR3 nucleotides are TGTGCCAGCAGTGTAGCGGGAGGGCCAAACGAGCAGTACTTC. Residues: CASSVAGGPNEQYF.

The chain employs TRBV5-1 and TRBJ2-1; the D gene is possibly TRBD2 (6 bases). The CDR3 has 15 amino acids. Germline assignment: CDR1 SGHRS and CDR2 YFSETQ. Trimming pared 3 bases from V and 3 bases from J, leaving 13 bases between. The CDR3 sequence: CASSSLADLYNEQFF. The CDR3 coding sequence is TGCGCCAGCAGCTCCTTAGCGGACCTCTACAATGAGCAGTTCTTC.

This chain joins TRBV28 and TRBJ1-5; D not certain. V was shortened by 3 bases and J by 6 bases, with 18 bases between the two germline ends. Germline CDR1 MDHEN, CDR2 SYDVKM. The CDR3 length is 16 residues. CDR3 bases: TGTGCCAGCAGTTTCAGGCGTGGCATCGAGGTTCAGCCCCAGCATTTT. Translated: CASSFRRGIEVQPQHF. The variable domain in full, completed from reference TRBV28 and TRBJ1-5, reads DVKVTQSSRYLVKRTGEKVFLECVQDMDHENMFWYRQDPGLGLRLIYFSYDVKMKEKGDIPEGYSVSREKKERFSLILESASTNQTSMYLCASSFRRGIEVQPQHFGDGTRLSIL.